This is a list of T cell receptor beta chains from one sample in a study of vaccination effects on CD4 cells after COVID-19. TCRdb's table, derived via immunoSEQ multiplex PCR, lists solely in-frame clones and lacks some. The table records roughly 20,000 clones, approximately 70% of them present only once. For these TCRs, the target antigens are not known. The material sequenced was CD4+ T cells from PBMCs cultured with HCoV-229E spike peptides, taken before COVID-19 vaccination. These TCRs come from a human donor who received a COVID-19 vaccine. Both conserved end residues are part of each CDR3. Fields, in order: J gene, V gene, clone size, D gene, CDR3 DNA, CDR3 protein. A D gene is named only where the DNA matches it firmly. Size values are once, few and many counts, or a class for expanded clones, and some rows have none.

J: TRBJ2-2; V: TRBV4-1; size: once; D: .; DNA: TGCGCCAGCAGCCGCAGACTAGTGGGGAACACCGGGGAGCTGTTTTTT; CDR3: CASSRRLVGNTGELFF
J: TRBJ1-5; V: TRBV7-8; size: .; D: TRBD1; DNA: TGTGCCAGCAGCCCTCGACAGGGGGGTGTTGGTCAGCCCCAGCATTTT; CDR3: CASSPRQGGVGQPQHF
J: TRBJ1-5; V: TRBV30; size: few; D: .; DNA: TGTGCCTGGAGTGTGGGAGCCCATCAGCCCCAGCATTTT; CDR3: CAWSVGAHQPQHF
J: TRBJ1-6; V: TRBV21-1; size: .; D: .; DNA: TGTGCCAGCAGCAACGACTCCTATAATTCACCCCTCCACTTT; CDR3: CASSNDSYNSPLHF
J: TRBJ2-7; V: TRBV3-1/TRBV3-2; size: .; D: .; DNA: TGTGCCAGCAGCCAGAGGGGCTCAGGGTACGAGCAGTACTTC; CDR3: CASSQRGSGYEQYF
J: TRBJ1-2; V: TRBV6-5; size: .; D: .; DNA: TGTGCCAGCAGTTACTCGAGTTCTGATCGTGGCTACACCTTC; CDR3: CASSYSSSDRGYTF
J: TRBJ2-2; V: TRBV27; size: .; D: .; DNA: TGTGCCAGCAGAACGACCCTCGGGGCTAGCTGGTCCGGGGAGCTGTTTTTT; CDR3: CASRTTLGASWSGELFF
J: TRBJ1-5; V: TRBV7-9; size: few; D: .; DNA: TGTGCCAGCAGCTTAGGCACTTATCAGCCCCAGCATTTT; CDR3: CASSLGTYQPQHF
J: TRBJ2-3; V: TRBV19; size: few; D: .; DNA: TGTGCCAGCACTCGCGGGGGCCTCACAGATACGCAGTATTTT; CDR3: CASTRGGLTDTQYF
J: TRBJ2-1; V: TRBV4-1; size: once; D: TRBD1; DNA: TGCGCCAGCAGCCGCGCGGGACAGGGGTTTGATGAGCAGTTCTTC; CDR3: CASSRAGQGFDEQFF
J: TRBJ1-4; V: TRBV29-1; size: once; D: .; DNA: TGCAGCGTTGCAAGGGCAACTAATGAAAAACTGTTTTTT; CDR3: CSVARATNEKLFF
J: TRBJ1-4; V: TRBV5-1; size: .; D: .; DNA: TGCGCCAGCAGCTTGGACCCACGGGGGCCTAATGAAAAACTGTTTTTT; CDR3: CASSLDPRGPNEKLFF
J: TRBJ2-7; V: TRBV7-9; size: .; D: .; DNA: TGTGCCAGCAGCCCCAAGATGGCGGGAACCTCCTACGAGCAGTACTTC; CDR3: CASSPKMAGTSYEQYF
J: TRBJ1-1; V: TRBV10-3; size: .; D: TRBD1; DNA: TGTGCCTCGGAACCTCTACAGGGGGTTCGAGCTGAAGCTTTCTTT; CDR3: CASEPLQGVRAEAFF
J: TRBJ2-5; V: TRBV5-4; size: .; D: .; DNA: TGTGCCAGCAGCTCGACGTACCAAGAGACCCAGTACTTC; CDR3: CASSSTYQETQYF
J: TRBJ2-5; V: TRBV7-9; size: .; D: TRBD2; DNA: TGTGCCAGCAGCTCCGGGACTAGTACAAAGACCCAGTACTTC; CDR3: CASSSGTSTKTQYF
J: TRBJ2-5; V: TRBV28; size: .; D: TRBD2; DNA: TGTGCCAGCAGCCCGGGACTAGCGGAAGAGACCCAGTACTTC; CDR3: CASSPGLAEETQYF
J: TRBJ2-6; V: TRBV5-1; size: .; D: .; DNA: TGCGCCAGCAAGGGATCCTCTGGGGCCAACGTCCTGACTTTC; CDR3: CASKGSSGANVLTF
J: TRBJ1-5; V: TRBV27; size: .; D: .; DNA: TGTGCCAGCAGATCCCTACAGGGCCCCTATCAGCCCCAGCATTTT; CDR3: CASRSLQGPYQPQHF
J: TRBJ2-7; V: TRBV2; size: .; D: .; DNA: TGTGCCAGCAGTGAAGGGAGCGACGAGCAGTACTTC; CDR3: CASSEGSDEQYF
J: TRBJ2-7; V: TRBV3-1/TRBV3-2; size: few; D: .; DNA: TGTGCCAGCAGCCGGACAGACACAAGGGGGGAGCAGTACTTC; CDR3: CASSRTDTRGEQYF
J: TRBJ1-2; V: TRBV7-9; size: few; D: .; DNA: TGTGCCAGCAGCTTTCCTCGCCGGGGGATGGACTATGGCTACACCTTC; CDR3: CASSFPRRGMDYGYTF
J: TRBJ2-3; V: TRBV7-7; size: .; D: TRBD2; DNA: TGTGCCAGCAGCCCAGGACTAGCGGGATACGATACGCAGTATTTT; CDR3: CASSPGLAGYDTQYF
J: TRBJ2-4; V: TRBV4-1; size: .; D: TRBD2; DNA: TGCGCCAGCAGCCAAGATATCACCGTTAGCGGGAGGGCAGGATACTTC; CDR3: CASSQDITVSGRAGYF
J: TRBJ2-3; V: TRBV4-1; size: .; D: .; DNA: TGCGCCAGCAGCCAAGATTATCGCGGGACTGGCACAGATACGCAGTATTTT; CDR3: CASSQDYRGTGTDTQYF
J: TRBJ2-7; V: TRBV7-6; size: .; D: TRBD1; DNA: TGTGCCAGCAGCAAGGACAGGGACTACGAGCAGTACTTC; CDR3: CASSKDRDYEQYF
J: TRBJ2-3; V: TRBV24-1; size: .; D: TRBD1; DNA: TGTGCCACCGGAACCCTTCCCCGGAGGACAGGGGTGGTAGATACGCAGTATTTT; CDR3: CATGTLPRRTGVVDTQYF